This entry lists 7 T cell receptor beta chains sequenced from one sample in a study of blood T cell repertoires in COVID-19. This table comes from immunoSEQ multiplex PCR, and its TCRdb copy is limited to in-frame clones, with some not included. The profile covers about 35,000 clones, with roughly 80% appearing a single time and 8% to 10% taken by the ten largest. The material sequenced was peripheral blood. These receptors were obtained from a man aged 55 to 69 in a cohort sampled during active COVID-19.

The chain is built from TRBV7-6 and TRBJ2-6; D is uncertain. Germline lookup yields CDR1 SGHVS and CDR2 FNYEAQ. There are 15 residues in the CDR3. Between the trimmed V and J ends, which lost 8 bases and 0 bases, there was a span of 11 bases. The CDR3 DNA reads as TGTGCCAGCTCGCCACGCGGCTCTGGGGCCAACGTCCTGACTTTC. Its protein product is CASSPRGSGANVLTF.

The chain recombines TRBV28 with TRBJ1-5; tentative D call: TRBD1 (5 bases). Trimming took off 2 bases at V and 4 bases at J, with 12 bases between the two ends. The CDR3 is made up of 15 amino acids. Per germline, CDR1 MDHEN and CDR2 SYDVKM. CDR3 in amino acids: CASSLHLGLNQPQHF. The CDR3 DNA follows: TGTGCCAGCAGTTTACATCTGGGACTAAATCAGCCCCAGCATTTT.

This CDR3 reads CASSAGMVNEKLFF. In nucleotides, the CDR3 is TGTGCCAGCAGTGCAGGGATGGTGAATGAAAAACTGTTTTTT. The rearrangement links TRBV9 to TRBJ1-4, with a possible D match to TRBD1 (5 bases). V was pared by 5 bases and J by 5 bases, with 13 bases between. The CDR3 is made up of 14 amino acids. Germline V gives CDR1 SGDLS, CDR2 YYNGEE.

This clone has more than one count but fewer than ten. The V call is TRBV18, the J call TRBJ1-6; TRBD1 matches at 9 bases. Germline assignment: CDR1 KGHSH and CDR2 LQKENI. V shed 3 bases, J shed 5 bases, and the junction held 2 bases outside the gene matches. CDR3 length: 15 amino acids. CDR3 amino acids: CASSPGQGDNSPLHF. The CDR3 region has the DNA TGTGCCAGCTCACCGGGACAGGGAGATAATTCACCCCTCCACTTT.

The chain carries TRBV10-2 and TRBJ2-7; D is unclear. The CDR3 contains 15 residues. Trimming took 3 bases from V and 3 from J, leaving 15 bases between them. The germline V gene encodes CDR1 WSHSY and CDR2 SAAADI. The CDR3 loop is CASSDFSLSGYEQYF. The CDR3 bases are TGCGCCAGCAGTGATTTTTCCTTATCCGGCTACGAGCAGTACTTC.

By share, this clone counts as medium-sized. CDR3 protein: CASSMQGLAQHF. As DNA, the CDR3 is TGTGCCAGCAGTATGCAGGGGTTGGCCCAGCATTTT. The chain joins TRBV28 to TRBJ1-5; perhaps TRBD1 as D (6 bases). The germline V and J ends were trimmed by 5 bases and 11 bases, with 13 bases remaining between them. The germline gives CDR1 MDHEN, CDR2 SYDVKM. The CDR3 spans 12 residues.

The rearrangement links TRBV2 to TRBJ2-2, with D perhaps TRBD1 (6 bases). CDR3 size: 15 residues. V lost 3 bases to trimming and J lost 3 bases, with 11 bases between them. CDR1 and CDR2 from the germline V gene are SNHLY and FYNNEI. The CDR3 spells CASSDSPGDTGELFF. The CDR3 DNA reads TGTGCCAGCAGTGATAGCCCAGGGGACACCGGGGAGCTGTTTTTT.